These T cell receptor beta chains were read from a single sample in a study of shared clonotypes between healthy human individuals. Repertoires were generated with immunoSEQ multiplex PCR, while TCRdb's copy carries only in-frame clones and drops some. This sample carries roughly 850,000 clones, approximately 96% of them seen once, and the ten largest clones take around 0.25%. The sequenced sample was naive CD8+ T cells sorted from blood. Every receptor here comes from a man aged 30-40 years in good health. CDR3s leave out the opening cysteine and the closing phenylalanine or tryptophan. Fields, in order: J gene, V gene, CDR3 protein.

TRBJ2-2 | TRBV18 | ASSPDRENTGELF
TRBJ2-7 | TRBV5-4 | ASSLGLARSYEQY
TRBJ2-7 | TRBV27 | ASSLSSVYEQY
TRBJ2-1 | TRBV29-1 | SVEEPWGTSGRKMEQF
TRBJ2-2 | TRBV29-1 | SVEGRLAGGTGELF
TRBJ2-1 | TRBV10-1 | ASSTRQGTANNEQF
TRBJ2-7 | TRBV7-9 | ASSLEVQPEQY
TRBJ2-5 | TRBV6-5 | ASSPLGETQY
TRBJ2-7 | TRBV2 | ASCGTAEEQY
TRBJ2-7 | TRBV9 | ASSVGGTSGAYEQY
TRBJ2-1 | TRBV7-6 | ASSLDLAGYNEQF
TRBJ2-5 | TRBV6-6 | ASSFSGTGVETQY
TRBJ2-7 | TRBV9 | ASSPRPGQGAVFYEQY
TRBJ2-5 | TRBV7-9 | ASSLLEKETQY
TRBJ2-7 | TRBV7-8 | ASSLGSTYEQY
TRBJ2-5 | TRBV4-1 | ASSQDWGAQTQY
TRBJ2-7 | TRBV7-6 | ASSPSAEASSYEQY
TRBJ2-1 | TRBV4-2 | ASSQGVGDSYNEQF
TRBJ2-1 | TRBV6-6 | ASSSGPYNEQF
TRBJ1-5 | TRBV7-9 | ASSSIGSQGIFNQPQH
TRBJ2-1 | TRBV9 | ASNSGQTYNEQF
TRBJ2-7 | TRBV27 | ASSFQGWTYEQY
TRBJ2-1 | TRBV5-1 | ASSLGGLWANEQF
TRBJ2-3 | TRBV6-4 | ASSDARTGPTDTQY
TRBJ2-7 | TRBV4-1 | ASSQAYRSDYEQY
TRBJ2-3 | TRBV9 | ATPYRTSACTDTQY
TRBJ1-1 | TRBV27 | ASSFPEAF
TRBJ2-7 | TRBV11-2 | ASSSGRDYSYEQY
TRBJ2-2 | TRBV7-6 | ASSSTGGATGELF
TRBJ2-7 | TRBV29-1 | SVTRLSQGAVYEQY
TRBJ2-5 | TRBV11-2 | ASSLVNGETQY
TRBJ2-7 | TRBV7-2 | ASSITSAGTRY
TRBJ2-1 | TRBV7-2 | ASSRTSPHGPHNEQF
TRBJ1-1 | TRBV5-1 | ASSLFRDRGTEAF
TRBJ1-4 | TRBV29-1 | SVVPALSREKLF
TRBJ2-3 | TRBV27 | ASSFRDTQY
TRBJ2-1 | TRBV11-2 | ASSSLANEQF
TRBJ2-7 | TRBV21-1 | ASSRPAGGYEQY
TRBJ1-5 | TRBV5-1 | ASSLRGAANQPQH
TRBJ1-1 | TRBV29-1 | SVVRGGEVTEAF
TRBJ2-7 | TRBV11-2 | ASSLDRRGYEQY
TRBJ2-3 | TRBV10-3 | AISEAGSTDTQY
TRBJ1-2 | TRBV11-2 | ASSGRLLSGGYGYT
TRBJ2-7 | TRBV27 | ASSLLGGGEQY
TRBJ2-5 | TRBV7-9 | ASSQGALETQY
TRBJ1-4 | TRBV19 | ASSIQQGFGDEKLF
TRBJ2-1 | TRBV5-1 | ASSLGLNEQF
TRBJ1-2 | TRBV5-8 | ASSPKAALGYT